The clone carrying this T cell receptor (beta chain) was detected many times. Its target is not known. This record comes from a study of response to subunit inactivated influenza vaccine. Whole-study results and caveats: That few new T cells are recruited by each seasonal influenza vaccination was the authors' suggestion.

TCRdb reanalysed the RT-PCR reads using MiXCR and keeps one entry per CDR3 protein. The table has over 800,000 distinct CDR3 sequences, about 20% seen once. CDR1 and CDR2 from the germline V gene are SEHNR and FQNEAQ (reference sequence). V was shortened by 2 bases and J by 0 bases, with 4 bases between the two germline ends. This CDR3 has 14 amino acids. The genes are TRBV7-9 and TRBJ2-2, with no clear D. The receptor comes from a man aged 50-60 years who received an inactivated influenza vaccine. The sequences come from PBMCs from blood, collected around 5 days after vaccination. The CDR3 sequence: CASSLPTNTGELFF. CDR3 DNA: TGTGCCAGCAGCTTACCGACGAACACCGGGGAGCTGTTTTTT.